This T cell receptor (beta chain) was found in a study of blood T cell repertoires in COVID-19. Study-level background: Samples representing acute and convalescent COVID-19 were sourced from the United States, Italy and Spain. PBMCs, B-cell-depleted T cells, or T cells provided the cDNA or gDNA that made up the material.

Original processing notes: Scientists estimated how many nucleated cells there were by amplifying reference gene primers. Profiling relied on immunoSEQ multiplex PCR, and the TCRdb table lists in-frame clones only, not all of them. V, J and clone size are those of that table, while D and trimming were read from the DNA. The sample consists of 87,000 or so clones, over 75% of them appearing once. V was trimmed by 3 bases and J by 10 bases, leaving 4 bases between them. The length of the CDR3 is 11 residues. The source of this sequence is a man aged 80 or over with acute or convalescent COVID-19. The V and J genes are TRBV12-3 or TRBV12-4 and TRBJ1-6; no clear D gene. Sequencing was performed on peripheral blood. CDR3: CASSFGSPLHF. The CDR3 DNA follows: TGTGCCAGCAGTTTCGGGTCACCCCTCCACTTT.